The T cell receptor beta chain described here comes from a study of immune cell composition in non-small cell lung cancer. The wider study: Lung adenocarcinoma or squamous carcinoma made up most tumours. Regarding the study as a whole: Overall clonality, unlike maximal tumour-associated clone frequency, did not predict TIL reactivity. About four fifths of squamous and 30% to 40% of adenocarcinoma cases had tumour-associated clones >0.5%.

Clones were read by immunoSEQ multiplex PCR, and TCRdb kept only the in-frame ones, dropping some. The repertoire holds under 2,000 clones, with about 60% as singletons. The CDR3 runs 14 residues. The V segment lost 3 bases and the J segment 7 bases; nucleotides outside the gene matches: 6. Germline V gene sequence: CDR1 MGHRA, CDR2 YSYEKL. This clone was recorded once. Its antigen is unknown. The normal lung sample lay at least 3 cm, and maximally far, from the tumour. The chain carries TRBV4-1 and TRBJ1-1, with 9 bases that match TRBD1. Sequencing used non-adjacent lung tissue. This receptor was taken from a human donor with non-small cell lung cancer. The DNA of the CDR3 is TGCGCCAGCAGCCACCGGGACAGGGCGGTTGAAGCTTTCTTT. It encodes CASSHRDRAVEAFF.